This T cell receptor beta chain was sequenced for a study of technical replicates of blood from a few donors. Sequencing used immunoSEQ multiplex PCR; TCRdb keeps in-frame clones, though not all of them. The sample shows roughly 57,000 clones, nearly 95% of them seen only once. Material for sequencing was PBMCs. The sequence was collected from a human donor in good health. Some clones in this sample may be carry-over from other donors' samples.

CDR3 amino acids: CASSLDRAASGNTIYF. The CDR3 DNA is TGTGCCAGCAGCCTGGACAGGGCGGCATCTGGAAACACCATATATTTT. This chain joins TRBV5-6 and TRBJ1-3; 8 positions match TRBD1. The CDR3 totals 16 residues. Germline V gene sequence: CDR1 SGHDT, CDR2 YYEEEE. The J segment lost 1 base and the V segment lost 4 bases, leaving 7 bases of the junction unmatched.